Listed below are T cell receptor beta chains from one sample, sequenced in a study of T cells after yellow fever vaccination. Via MiXCR, TCRdb re-called the 5' RACE reads, giving one row per CDR3 protein. The table records a few hundred thousand distinct CDR3 sequences, around 6.5% of them present only once. The material was PBMCs, obtained 5 days after the yellow fever booster vaccination. The receptors come from a man aged 30 to 39 who received the YFV17D yellow fever vaccine. Both conserved end residues are part of each CDR3. A D gene is named only where the DNA matches it firmly. For some rows the clone size is stated as once, few or many, or as a class when expanded; others skip it.

many	.	TRBV9	TRBJ2-5	14	CASSVDSAGKTQYF	TGTGCCAGCAGCGTAGACAGCGCGGGGAAGACCCAGTACTTC
many	.	TRBV7-9	TRBJ1-1	14	CASRAGAVGTEAFF	TGTGCCTCCCGAGCGGGGGCCGTTGGCACTGAAGCTTTCTTT
.	.	TRBV7-9	TRBJ1-4	16	CASSLARSRTNEKLFF	TGTGCCAGCAGCTTAGCGCGGAGTAGAACTAATGAAAAACTGTTTTTT
.	.	TRBV5-4	TRBJ2-6	17	CASSPGTSSSGANVLTF	TGTGCCAGCAGTCCAGGGACTTCTAGCTCTGGGGCCAACGTCCTGACTTTC
many	.	TRBV5-1	TRBJ1-6	14	CASSLGAGNSPLHF	TGCGCCAGCAGCTTGGGGGCAGGGAATTCACCCCTCCACTTT
.	.	TRBV5-1	TRBJ2-3	16	CASSASARTSTDTQYF	TGCGCCAGCAGCGCGTCTGCGAGAACTAGCACAGATACGCAGTATTTT
many	.	TRBV28	TRBJ2-3	15	CASSFGDLYTDTQYF	TGTGCCAGCAGTTTTGGGGACCTCTACACAGATACGCAGTATTTT
.	.	TRBV5-4	TRBJ1-2	19	CASSLGEGPEGRKNYGYTF	TGTGCCAGCAGCTTGGGGGAAGGGCCCGAGGGGCGAAAAAACTATGGCTACACCTTC
few	.	TRBV6-5	TRBJ2-5	17	CASSYLLHSDPQATQYF	TGTGCCAGCAGTTACCTTTTACACAGCGATCCCCAAGCGACCCAGTACTTC
many	.	TRBV5-1	TRBJ2-1	17	CASSLVGQASSYNEQFF	TGCGCCAGCAGCTTGGTGGGGCAGGCTAGCTCCTACAATGAGCAGTTCTTC
few	TRBD1	TRBV20-1	TRBJ1-3	16	CSASTSGQGPGNTIYF	TGCAGTGCTAGTACTTCGGGACAGGGACCTGGAAACACCATATATTTT
many	TRBD1	TRBV20-1	TRBJ2-3	14	CSETGQGAADTQYF	TGCAGCGAGACTGGACAGGGGGCCGCAGATACGCAGTATTTT
.	TRBD1	TRBV7-9	TRBJ2-7	15	CASSLSQDGTGGQYF	TGTGCCAGCAGCTTAAGTCAAGACGGGACAGGGGGGCAGTACTTC
many	TRBD1	TRBV7-9	TRBJ2-1	15	CASSLAGDSSNEQFF	TGTGCCAGCAGCTTAGCGGGGGACAGTTCCAATGAGCAGTTCTTC
.	TRBD2	TRBV11-1	TRBJ2-5	16	CASSLAWLAGGETQYF	TGTGCCAGCAGCTTAGCGTGGCTAGCGGGAGGAGAGACCCAGTACTTC
.	.	TRBV20-1	TRBJ2-7	14	CSASWGRSFYEQYF	TGCAGTGCTAGTTGGGGGCGGAGTTTCTACGAGCAGTACTTC
many	.	TRBV6-5	TRBJ1-5	12	CASSPPGQPQHF	TGTGCCAGCAGCCCCCCGGGACAGCCCCAGCATTTT
many	TRBD2	TRBV7-2	TRBJ2-3	15	CASSSGGVYTDTQYF	TGTGCCAGCAGCTCGGGGGGGGTTTACACAGATACGCAGTATTTT
few	TRBD2	TRBV5-4	TRBJ2-1	15	CASSLVGLADNEQFF	TGTGCCAGCAGCTTGGTTGGACTAGCGGACAATGAGCAGTTCTTC
.	.	TRBV7-3	TRBJ2-7	13	CASSYGASYEQYF	TGTGCCAGCAGCTACGGGGCCAGCTACGAGCAGTACTTC
few	.	TRBV7-9	TRBJ1-4	14	CASSLHNDNEKLFF	TGTGCCAGCAGCTTACACAACGATAATGAAAAACTGTTTTTT
many	TRBD1	TRBV6-5	TRBJ2-1	14	CASSPGQANNEQFF	TGTGCCAGCAGTCCGGGACAGGCAAACAATGAGCAGTTCTTC
many	.	TRBV7-2	TRBJ2-3	14	CASSPRGYRDTQYF	TGTGCCAGCAGCCCACGTGGGTATAGAGATACGCAGTATTTT
few	.	TRBV20-1	TRBJ2-1	14	CSARGQPAYNEQFF	TGCAGTGCTAGAGGTCAACCCGCCTACAATGAGCAGTTCTTC
.	.	TRBV7-2	TRBJ2-7	13	CASSEGEGSGQYF	TGTGCCAGCAGCGAGGGGGAGGGATCAGGGCAGTACTTC
many	.	TRBV7-2	TRBJ2-1	16	CASSTLADPSYNEQFF	TGTGCCAGCAGCACCTTAGCGGACCCTTCCTACAATGAGCAGTTCTTC
many	TRBD2	TRBV20-1	TRBJ2-3	15	CSAGDLAGAADTQYF	TGCAGTGCGGGGGATTTAGCGGGAGCGGCTGATACGCAGTATTTT
many	.	TRBV7-9	TRBJ1-4	16	CASSLGLVATNEKLFF	TGTGCCAGCAGCTTAGGGTTGGTTGCAACTAATGAAAAACTGTTTTTT
few	TRBD1	TRBV11-2	TRBJ2-2	17	CASSIRTGTVGTGELFF	TGTGCCAGCAGCATCAGGACCGGGACAGTGGGCACCGGGGAGCTGTTTTTT
few	TRBD2	TRBV20-1	TRBJ2-7	13	CSAPGLAVYEQYF	TGCAGTGCTCCGGGACTAGCGGTATACGAGCAGTACTTC
.	TRBD2	TRBV6-2/TRBV6-3	TRBJ2-7	15	CASAPWRLALYEQYF	TGTGCCAGCGCCCCATGGAGACTAGCGCTCTACGAGCAGTACTTC
few	TRBD2	TRBV10-3	TRBJ2-3	15	CATALQRESTDTQYF	TGTGCCACCGCCCTCCAGCGGGAAAGCACAGATACGCAGTATTTT
many	.	TRBV10-2	TRBJ1-3	14	CASSSGGSGNTIYF	TGCGCCAGCAGTTCGGGTGGCTCTGGAAACACCATATATTTT
.	.	TRBV3-1	TRBJ2-7	13	CASSQVVASEQYF	TGTGCCAGCAGCCAAGTAGTGGCCTCGGAGCAGTACTTC
many	.	TRBV7-8	TRBJ2-6	15	CASSLGPSGANVLTF	TGTGCCAGCAGCTTAGGGCCCTCTGGGGCCAACGTCCTGACTTTC
few	TRBD2	TRBV28	TRBJ2-7	15	CASSPRSGLNSEQYF	TGTGCCAGCAGCCCCAGATCGGGACTAAATTCCGAGCAGTACTTC
many	.	TRBV6-2/TRBV6-3	TRBJ2-7	16	CASSYEKRAPHYEQYF	TGTGCCAGCAGTTACGAAAAGCGGGCCCCTCACTACGAGCAGTACTTC
many	.	TRBV15	TRBJ1-5	14	CATSRDLGNQPQHF	TGTGCCACCAGCAGAGATTTGGGCAATCAGCCCCAGCATTTT
.	TRBD2	TRBV20-1	TRBJ2-5	14	CSAPLAGVLETQYF	TGCAGTGCACCCCTAGCGGGAGTGTTGGAGACCCAGTACTTC
few	TRBD1	TRBV7-9	TRBJ2-1	16	CASSSRQGAAGNEQFF	TGTGCCAGCAGCTCCAGACAGGGGGCCGCCGGCAATGAGCAGTTCTTC
many	.	TRBV5-1	TRBJ2-1	15	CASSLVDSGYNEQFF	TGCGCCAGCAGCTTGGTTGATAGCGGCTACAATGAGCAGTTCTTC
many	TRBD1	TRBV20-1	TRBJ2-7	13	CSASRDRVHEQYF	TGCAGTGCTAGCCGGGACAGGGTACACGAGCAGTACTTC
.	.	TRBV20-1	TRBJ2-7	13	CSASRSPVYEQYF	TGCAGTGCTAGCAGAAGTCCCGTCTACGAGCAGTACTTC
.	TRBD2	TRBV7-9	TRBJ2-7	17	CASMGLAGVSSSYEQYF	TGTGCCAGCATGGGACTAGCGGGAGTTTCTAGCTCCTACGAGCAGTACTTC
.	TRBD1	TRBV12-3/TRBV12-4	TRBJ2-7	13	CASRYRDRGQQYF	TGTGCCAGCAGATACCGGGACAGGGGACAGCAGTACTTC
few	TRBD2	TRBV11-2	TRBJ2-1	18	CASSPRGTSGSGYNEQFF	TGTGCCAGCAGCCCGAGGGGGACTAGCGGGAGCGGCTACAATGAGCAGTTCTTC
few	.	TRBV7-9	TRBJ1-4	11	CASSFTEKLFF	TGTGCCAGCAGCTTCACTGAAAAACTGTTTTTT
many	TRBD1	TRBV12-3/TRBV12-4	TRBJ2-3	15	CASSGQGGGTDTQYF	TGTGCCAGCAGTGGACAGGGAGGAGGCACAGATACGCAGTATTTT
few	.	TRBV14	TRBJ1-1	14	CASRQQGSNTEAFF	TGTGCCAGCAGACAACAGGGATCGAACACTGAAGCTTTCTTT
many	.	TRBV7-6	TRBJ2-3	15	CASKLGGLSTDTQYF	TGTGCCAGCAAGCTTGGGGGCCTCAGCACAGATACGCAGTATTTT
many	.	TRBV14	TRBJ2-4	13	CASSPQGRNIQYF	TGTGCCAGCAGCCCCCAGGGGCGAAACATTCAGTACTTC
.	TRBD1	TRBV5-1	TRBJ1-4	13	CASRRDSNEKLFF	TGCGCCAGCAGGCGGGACAGTAATGAAAAACTGTTTTTT
.	TRBD2	TRBV6-2/TRBV6-3	TRBJ2-7	18	CASSYGGSGTRSSYEQYF	TGTGCCAGCAGTTACGGTGGTAGCGGGACCCGAAGCTCCTACGAGCAGTACTTC
many	.	TRBV7-3	TRBJ1-1	15	CASSSQQGGVTEAFF	TGTGCCAGCAGCTCCCAACAGGGCGGAGTCACTGAAGCTTTCTTT
.	TRBD1	TRBV7-2	TRBJ1-5	17	CASSWSGVEGANQPQHF	TGTGCCAGCAGCTGGAGCGGAGTGGAGGGGGCCAATCAGCCCCAGCATTTT
.	TRBD2	TRBV7-6	TRBJ2-3	16	CASSGLGTSGTDTQYF	TGTGCCAGCAGCGGGCTAGGGACTAGTGGCACAGATACGCAGTATTTT
many	.	TRBV24-1	TRBJ2-3	13	CATKGSREDTQYF	TGTGCCACCAAGGGTTCCCGGGAGGATACGCAGTATTTT
.	.	TRBV12-3/TRBV12-4	TRBJ2-2	11	CAQQGTGELFF	TGTGCCCAGCAGGGGACCGGGGAGCTGTTTTTT
many	.	TRBV5-1	TRBJ2-7	16	CASSPVGGPNSYEQYF	TGCGCCAGCAGCCCGGTTGGGGGCCCGAACTCCTACGAGCAGTACTTC
few	.	TRBV12-3/TRBV12-4	TRBJ1-1	12	CASSFVGFEAFF	TGTGCCAGCAGCTTCGTTGGGTTTGAAGCTTTCTTT